This TCR beta chain was found in a study of T-cell reconstitution after alpha-beta-depleted transplantation in children. In its sample, this clonotype was seen a few times. Its cognate antigen is unknown. The CDR3 runs to 12 residues. The germline V gene has CDR1 DFQATT and CDR2 SNEGSKA (reference sequence). The J segment lost 6 bases and the V segment lost 4 bases, leaving 1 base of the junction unmatched. Preparation of the TCRbeta library used unique molecular identifiers. TCRdb reanalysed the PCR reads using MiXCR and keeps one entry per CDR3 protein. The data contain over 400,000 distinct CDR3 sequences, about 40% of them singletons. Study-level results: Newly produced T cells mostly provided counts and TCRbeta diversity after one year, as hyperexpanded clones declined. Several hundred expanded graft clones reportedly supplied alpha-beta T cells about two months after transplant.

V and J are TRBV20-1 and TRBJ1-4; TRBD1 agrees at 8 bases. This TCR was recovered from a girl aged 2 to 9 with aplastic anemia, due to receive a stem cell transplant. The material was PBMCs, obtained before TCRalphabeta/CD19-depleted stem cell transplant. The CDR3 DNA is TGCAGTGCTAACAGGGGGTATGAAAAACTGTTTTTT. Translation: CSANRGYEKLFF.